This T cell receptor beta chain was sequenced in a study of shared clonotypes between healthy human individuals. General observations from the study: Compared with memory subsets, naive subsets generally had larger estimated richness.

Looked up from germline, CDR1 is MNHNY and CDR2 is SVGAGI (reference sequence). This CDR3 has 16 residues. V dropped 0 bases and J dropped 5; count of bases not matched to a gene: 4. This clone was recorded once. What it binds is not known. Authors' processing steps: Junction-only sequences without quality scores came from ImmunoSEQ, so filtering differed. Assay used: immunoSEQ multiplex PCR; TCRdb lists only in-frame clones, some missing. V and J calls and clone size follow that table, whereas D and trimming were derived from the DNA. The table has 700,000 or so clones, around 72% seen once. Investigators divided CD4+ cells into CD45RA+ naive and CD45RA-negative memory subsets.

The chain is built from TRBV6-6 and TRBJ2-1; 10 positions agree with TRBD2. The sample comprised memory CD4+ T cells sorted from blood. The subset is: CD45RA-negative fraction. This clonotype was sampled from a woman aged 30 to 39 in good health. The CDR3 protein is CASSYSSGRLNNEQFF. DNA of the CDR3: TGTGCCAGCAGTTACTCTAGCGGGAGGCTGAACAATGAGCAGTTCTTC.